This TCR beta chain was identified during a study of cytomegalovirus exposure and HLA in healthy donors. With 60 Vbeta and 13 Jbeta primers, the PCR was carried out. Generated by immunoSEQ multiplex PCR, the TCRdb table keeps only in-frame clones and is missing some. The sample lists some 110,000 clones; over 60% were seen once. With respect to this clone: Its antigen is undetermined.

Overall study findings and caveats: A few CMV-associated chains proved CMV antigen-specific in vitro. TCR beta sequences numbering more than 15,000 were associated with HLA alleles at 0.05 false discovery rate in a later analysis. What a later analysis showed was that several of the most significant clusters appeared linked to common viral pathogens.

The receptor was isolated from a woman aged 18-35 years in good health and CMV-seropositive. The sequenced sample was PBMCs.

This chain's CDR3 is CSAREVASSTF. The CDR3 DNA reads as TGCAGTGCTAGAGAGGTCGCGAGCTCCACCTTC. The J gene is TRBJ1-2, the V gene TRBV20-1; D not certain. Germline assignment: CDR1 DFQATT and CDR2 SNEGSKA (reference sequence). Trimming took 0 bases from V and 13 from J, leaving 12 bases between them. This CDR3 is 11 amino acids long.